The next 23 T cell receptor beta chains were all read from a single sample in a study of cytotoxic CD8 clonotypes in ibrutinib-treated CLL. The table came from immunoSEQ multiplex PCR; TCRdb's copy has only in-frame clones and leaves some out. The data show just over 200,000 clones, with around 75% seen just once and around 5.9% held by the top ten. The sequencing used PBMCs, collected after 12 months of ibrutinib treatment. Every receptor here comes from a human donor with chronic lymphocytic leukemia.

This clone was found a few times. The V call is TRBV19, the J call TRBJ2-1; 7 bases align to TRBD1. This CDR3 region has 11 residues. After removal of 7 bases from V and 9 bases from J, the junction contained 3 bases not matched to a gene. Looked up from germline, CDR1 is LNHDA and CDR2 is SQIVND (reference sequence). The CDR3 protein is CASTRGFEQFF. The CDR3 nucleotides are TGTGCCAGTACCAGGGGGTTTGAGCAGTTCTTC.

The chain recombines TRBV19 with TRBJ1-1; D may be TRBD1 (6 bases). CDR1 is LNHDA, CDR2 SQIVND, per germline (reference sequence). The CDR3 totals 15 residues. Trimming cost V 1 base and J 6 bases, with 15 bases left between them. The DNA for the CDR3 is TGTGCCAGTAGTATAGGGGGACACGGAGGAGCTGAAGCTTTCTTT. As protein: CASSIGGHGGAEAFF.

A note on this clone: The junction differs from germline at one of its ends, possibly a read error. The rearrangement uses TRBV7-6 and TRBJ1-5; 9 bases are shared with TRBD1. CDR3 length: 15 amino acids. Germline loops: CDR1 SGHVS, CDR2 FNYEAQ. As DNA, the CDR3 is TGTGCCAGCAGTTTAGTGACAGGGGGTGTTCAGCCCCAGCATTTT. Translation: CASSLVTGGVQPQHF. Full variable domain (rest looked up from reference TRBV7-6 and TRBJ1-5): GAGVSQSPRYKVTKRGQDVALRCDPISGHVSLYWYRQALGQGPEFLTYFNYEAQQDKSGLPNDRFSAERPEGSISTLTIQRTEQRDSAMYRCASSLVTGGVQPQHFGDGTRLSIL.

The CDR3 DNA is TGTGCCAGCACAGCCTCGGGACGGAAAAACACTGAAGCTTTCTTT. Translated: CASTASGRKNTEAFF. J is TRBJ1-1 and V is TRBV6-5; perhaps TRBD1 as D (5 bases). The CDR3 totals 15 residues. V was cut by 7 bases and J by 2 bases, with 17 bases left in between. Germline V gene lookup returns CDR1 MNHEY and CDR2 SVGAGI.

The genes are TRBV9 and TRBJ1-6, with 9 nucleotides matching TRBD1. The CDR3 runs 16 residues. The junction had 6 bases not matched to a gene; V was cut back by 4 bases and J by 4 bases. Germline V gene data show CDR1 as SGDLS and CDR2 as YYNGEE. Here the CDR3 reads CASSPQGQGYNSPLHF. CDR3 DNA: TGTGCCAGCAGCCCCCAGGGACAGGGTTATAATTCACCCCTCCACTTT. Using reference TRBV9 and TRBJ1-6 for the parts outside the CDR3, the full variable domain is DSGVTQTPKHLITATGQRVTLRCSPRSGDLSVYWYQQSLDQGLQFLIQYYNGEERAKGNILERFSAQQFPDLHSELNLSSLELGDSALYFCASSPQGQGYNSPLHFGNGTRLTVT.

This clone appeared a few times. This chain links TRBV7-2 with TRBJ2-1; no clear D gene. CDR1 and CDR2 from the germline V gene are SGHTA and FQGNSA. The V gene lost 2 bases and the J gene lost 10 bases, with 15 bases spanning the gap. The CDR3 is 14 amino acids. The chain's CDR3 is CASSLSAGRLEQFF. The CDR3 DNA sequence: TGTGCCAGCAGCTTATCGGCCGGCCGGCTAGAGCAGTTCTTC.

The chain uses TRBV7-9 and TRBJ2-3; D is uncertain. Trimming cost V 7 bases and J 1 base, with 6 bases left between them. Germline CDR1 and CDR2: SEHNR and FQNEAQ (reference sequence). The length of the CDR3 is 12 residues. This chain's CDR3 is CASNWGTDTQYF. The CDR3 DNA is TGTGCCAGCAACTGGGGCACAGATACGCAGTATTTT.

The chain joins TRBV5-6 to TRBJ1-2; 8 bases match TRBD1. The germline V gene has CDR1 SGHDT and CDR2 YYEEEE. The CDR3 is made up of 12 amino acids. V lost 5 bases, J lost 11 bases, and 8 bases stayed unmatched. CDR3 coding DNA: TGTGCCAGCAGTTCCTGGACAGGGCGATACACCTTC. Translating gives CASSSWTGRYTF.

The rearrangement uses TRBV5-1 and TRBJ1-2; D gene uncertain. Germline CDR1 reads SGHRS; CDR2 reads YFSETQ. The V and J ends lost 2 bases and 8 bases respectively, with 19 bases between them. The length of the CDR3 is 15 residues. CDR3 loop: CASSFLGPPNSGYTF. DNA for the CDR3: TGCGCCAGCAGCTTCCTCGGGCCGCCTAATTCGGGCTACACCTTC.

The chain links TRBV5-1 to TRBJ1-1; tentatively, D is TRBD1 (6 bases). V was pared by 3 bases and J by 0 bases, with 15 bases between. Germline V gene data show CDR1 as SGHRS and CDR2 as YFSETQ. This CDR3 spans 16 amino acids. The CDR3 sequence: CASSSMLGGLNTEAFF. The CDR3 nucleotides read TGCGCCAGCAGCTCGATGCTCGGGGGCCTGAACACTGAAGCTTTCTTT.

This sequence joins TRBV5-6 and TRBJ1-5; 9 bases align to TRBD1. V was clipped by 4 bases and J by 6 bases; unmatched bases: 11. The CDR3 length is 16 residues. CDR1 SGHDT and CDR2 YYEEEE come from the germline V gene. The CDR3 region is CASSHRTGTGIQPQHF. CDR3 sequence (DNA): TGTGCCAGCAGCCACAGAACCGGGACAGGGATTCAGCCCCAGCATTTT.

The gene calls are TRBV18 and TRBJ2-5; D not certain. The CDR3 is 12 residues long. The V end lost 6 bases, the J end lost 0 bases, and 5 bases lay between the germline ends. Germline CDR1 KGHSH, CDR2 LQKENI. DNA for the CDR3: TGTGCCAGCTCCTACAACCAAGAGACCCAGTACTTC. As protein: CASSYNQETQYF.

The rearrangement uses TRBV7-2 and TRBJ2-5; TRBD1 agrees at 12 bases. V lost 5 bases and J lost 7; bases outside the gene matches: 14. This CDR3 has 17 residues. Looked up from germline, CDR1 is SGHTA and CDR2 is FQGNSA. The chain's CDR3 is CASSPRSGQGARGTQYF. CDR3 DNA: TGTGCCAGCAGCCCTCGCTCGGGACAGGGGGCGCGCGGGACCCAGTACTTC.

The gene calls are TRBV5-6 and TRBJ1-5, with D unresolved. V dropped 2 bases and J dropped 4 bases, with 10 bases sitting between them. The CDR3 covers 14 residues. Germline CDR1 and CDR2: SGHDT and YYEEEE. DNA of the CDR3: TGTGCCAGCAGCTTTGGTTGGGGTAATCAGCCCCAGCATTTT. It specifies CASSFGWGNQPQHF. The whole variable domain, filled in from reference TRBV5-6 and TRBJ1-5, reads DAGVTQSPTHLIKTRGQQVTLRCSPKSGHDTVSWYQQALGQGPQFIFQYYEEEERQRGNFPDRFSGHQFPNYSSELNVNALLLGDSALYLCASSFGWGNQPQHFGDGTRLSIL.

V usage is TRBV28 and J usage is TRBJ2-1; TRBD1 matches at 8 bases. Per germline, CDR1 MDHEN and CDR2 SYDVKM. CDR3 length equals 12 residues. J was trimmed by 12 bases and V by 3 bases; bases with no gene match: 4. CDR3: CASSLDRVGQFF. As DNA, the CDR3 is TGTGCCAGCAGTTTGGACAGGGTTGGGCAGTTCTTC.

Here the CDR3 DNA reads TGTGCCAGCAGCCCTTGGTCTTCCAACTACGAGCAGTACTTC. It yields the protein CASSPWSSNYEQYF. This chain joins TRBV11-2 and TRBJ2-7; no clear D. CDR1 is SGHAT, CDR2 FQNNGV, per germline. This CDR3 spans 14 amino acids. Trimming took off 5 bases at V and 3 bases at J, with 14 bases between the two ends.

The CDR3 nucleotides are TGCAGCCTACGGGTCAGGCAGCACGTTGGGTATGGCTACACCTTC. Amino acid sequence: CSLRVRQHVGYGYTF. The V call is TRBV29-1, the J call TRBJ1-2; no firm D call. Deletions cut 8 bases from V and 5 bases from J, with 24 bases between. Germline V lookup: CDR1 SQVTM, CDR2 ANQGSEA. The CDR3 consists of 15 residues.

The CDR3 DNA sequence: TGTGCCAGCAGACAAGAACACCGGGCCTCTGGGGGCCATGAGCAGTTCTTC. Residues: CASRQEHRASGGHEQFF. The chain combines TRBV7-9 with TRBJ2-1; tentatively, D is TRBD1 (6 bases). V lost 6 bases and J lost 8, with 26 bases in between. Germline CDR1 SEHNR, CDR2 FQNEAQ (reference sequence). CDR3 length: 17 residues.

The CDR3 sequence is CASSQDGGRGGYTF. For the CDR3, the DNA is TGCGCCAGCAGCCAAGATGGGGGGCGCGGTGGCTACACCTTC. V is TRBV4-1 and J is TRBJ1-2, with D perhaps matching TRBD1 (6 bases). Germline V gene data show CDR1 as MGHRA and CDR2 as YSYEKL. The CDR3 has 14 amino acids. Between the trimmed V and J ends, which lost 0 bases and 7 bases, there was a span of 12 bases.

The chain uses TRBV30 and TRBJ1-2, with D perhaps matching TRBD1 (6 bases). Germline assignment: CDR1 GTSNPN and CDR2 SVGIG (reference sequence). Trimming took 1 base from V and 8 from J, leaving 17 bases between them. The CDR3 loop spans 14 amino acids. CDR3: CAWSASVLTGGYTF. CDR3 coding DNA: TGTGCCTGGAGTGCCTCTGTGTTGACAGGCGGCTACACCTTC.

This chain joins TRBV9 and TRBJ1-2; D unresolved. The V end was cut by 3 bases, the J end by 2 bases, with 17 bases between. The CDR3 length is 16 residues. Germline V lookup: CDR1 SGDLS, CDR2 YYNGEE. The CDR3 DNA sequence: TGTGCCAGCAGCGAGAGCCCTATAACGGCCAACTATGGCTACACCTTC. Translating it yields CASSESPITANYGYTF.

V usage is TRBV18 and J usage is TRBJ1-6, with 7 bases identical to TRBD1. With 3 bases clipped from V and 6 bases from J, the junction kept 5 bases outside the gene matches. The CDR3 consists of 15 residues. Per the germline V gene, CDR1 is KGHSH and CDR2 is LQKENI. The CDR3 protein is CASSPDRTVNSPLHF. Written as DNA, the CDR3 is TGTGCCAGCTCACCGGACAGGACAGTTAATTCACCCCTCCACTTT.

V and J are TRBV6-1 and TRBJ2-5, with D hard to call. Trimming pared 5 bases from V and 1 base from J, leaving 5 bases between. The germline gives CDR1 MNHNS, CDR2 SASEGT. This CDR3 is built from 12 residues. The CDR3 reads CASSPIQETQYF. The CDR3 DNA follows: TGTGCCAGCAGTCCTATCCAAGAGACCCAGTACTTC.